The sequence of this T cell receptor (beta chain) was determined in a study of T cells expressing NK-cell markers. Study-wide background: The study sequenced eight donors, seven HCMV-seropositive and one seronegative. Study-level findings and limits: Among CD8+ T cells from over 5 donors, dominant NKG2C+ clonotypes accounted for roughly 1.0-7.0%.

Notes on this clonotype: Antigen: not known.

One entry per CDR3 protein, without DNA, is what TCRdb gives after re-calling the 5' RACE reads. The specimen's table records roughly 170,000 distinct CDR3 sequences. The CDR3 extends over 14 amino acids. The germline gives CDR1 SEHNR, CDR2 FQNEAQ (reference sequence). The V call is TRBV7-9, the J call TRBJ2-1; the TRBD2 assignment by TCRdb is unverifiable without DNA. Sequenced material: blood T cells: a sorted CD56 or NKG2C T cell subset, CD4+ or CD8+ T cells, or bulk PBMC T cells (not recorded which). The receptor was isolated from a woman between 18 and 69 years old in good health. CDR3 amino acids: CASSHGTTYNEQFF.